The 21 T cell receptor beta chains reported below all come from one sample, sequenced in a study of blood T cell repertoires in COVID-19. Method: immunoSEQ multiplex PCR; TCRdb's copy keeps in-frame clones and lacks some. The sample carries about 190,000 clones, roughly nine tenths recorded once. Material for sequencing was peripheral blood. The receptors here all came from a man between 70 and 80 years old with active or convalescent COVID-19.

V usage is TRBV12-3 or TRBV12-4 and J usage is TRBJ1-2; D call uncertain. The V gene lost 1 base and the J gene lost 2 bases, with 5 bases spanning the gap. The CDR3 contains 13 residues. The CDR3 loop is CASSLGQNYGYTF. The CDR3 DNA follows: TGTGCCAGCAGTTTAGGGCAGAACTATGGCTACACCTTC.

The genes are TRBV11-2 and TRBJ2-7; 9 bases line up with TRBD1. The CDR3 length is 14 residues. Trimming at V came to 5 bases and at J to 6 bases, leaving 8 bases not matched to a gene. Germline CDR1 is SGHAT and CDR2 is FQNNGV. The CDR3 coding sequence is TGTGCCAGCAGCCCGGGACAGGGAGGAGGCGAGCAGTACTTC. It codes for CASSPGQGGGEQYF.

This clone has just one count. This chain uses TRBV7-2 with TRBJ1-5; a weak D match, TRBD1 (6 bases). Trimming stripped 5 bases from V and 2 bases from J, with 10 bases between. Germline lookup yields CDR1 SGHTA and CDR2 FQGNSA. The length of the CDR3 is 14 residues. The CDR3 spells CASSLSGGNQPQHF. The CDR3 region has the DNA TGTGCCAGCAGCCTTTCAGGGGGCAATCAGCCCCAGCATTTT. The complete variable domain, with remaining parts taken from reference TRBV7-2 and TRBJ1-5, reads GAGVSQSPSNKVTEKGKDVELRCDPISGHTALYWYRQSLGQGLEFLIYFQGNSAPDKSGLPSDRFSAERTGGSVSTLTIQRTQQEDSAVYLCASSLSGGNQPQHFGDGTRLSIL.

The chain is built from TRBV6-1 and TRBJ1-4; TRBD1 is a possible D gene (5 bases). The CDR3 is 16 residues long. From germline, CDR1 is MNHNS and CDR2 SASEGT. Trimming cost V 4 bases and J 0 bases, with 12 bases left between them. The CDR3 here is CASSVGHDATNEKLFF. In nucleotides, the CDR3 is TGTGCCAGCAGTGTAGGACACGACGCAACTAATGAAAAACTGTTTTTT.

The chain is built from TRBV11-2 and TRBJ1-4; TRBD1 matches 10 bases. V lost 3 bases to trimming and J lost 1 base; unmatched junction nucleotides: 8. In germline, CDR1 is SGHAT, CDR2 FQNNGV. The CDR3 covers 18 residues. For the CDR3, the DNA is TGTGCCAGCAGCTTTCGACAGGGGGCGCGGGAAACTAATGAAAAACTGTTTTTT. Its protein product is CASSFRQGARETNEKLFF.

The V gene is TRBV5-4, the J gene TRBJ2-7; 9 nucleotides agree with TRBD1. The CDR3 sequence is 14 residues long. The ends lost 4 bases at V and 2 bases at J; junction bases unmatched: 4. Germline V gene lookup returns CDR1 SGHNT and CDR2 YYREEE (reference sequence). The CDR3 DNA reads TGTGCCAGCAGCCCAACAGGGGGCACCTACGAGCAGTACTTC. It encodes CASSPTGGTYEQYF.

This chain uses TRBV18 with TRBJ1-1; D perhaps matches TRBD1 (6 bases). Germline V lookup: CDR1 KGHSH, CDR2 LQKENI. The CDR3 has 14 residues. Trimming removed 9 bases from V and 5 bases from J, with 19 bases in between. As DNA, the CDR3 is TGTGCCAGTCATGATGGGTCGAGGGGGACTGAAGCTTTCTTT. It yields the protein CASHDGSRGTEAFF.

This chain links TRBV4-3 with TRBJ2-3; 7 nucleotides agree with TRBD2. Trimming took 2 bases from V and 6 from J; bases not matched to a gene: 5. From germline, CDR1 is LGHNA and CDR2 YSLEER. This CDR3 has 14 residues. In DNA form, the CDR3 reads TGCGCCAGCAGCCAATTAGTCGGGAGGGATACGCAGTATTTT. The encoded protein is CASSQLVGRDTQYF.

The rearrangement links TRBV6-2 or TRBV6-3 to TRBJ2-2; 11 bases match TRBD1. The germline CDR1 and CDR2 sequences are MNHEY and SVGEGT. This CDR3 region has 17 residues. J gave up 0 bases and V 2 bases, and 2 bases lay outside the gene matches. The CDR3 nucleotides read TGTGCCAGCAGTTACCGGGGACAGGGGGCGAACACCGGGGAGCTGTTTTTT. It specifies CASSYRGQGANTGELFF.

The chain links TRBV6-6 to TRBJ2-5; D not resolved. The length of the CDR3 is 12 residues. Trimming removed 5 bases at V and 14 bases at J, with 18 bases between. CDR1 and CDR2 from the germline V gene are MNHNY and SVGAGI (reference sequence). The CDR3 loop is CASSAPGSSIYF. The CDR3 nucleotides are TGTGCCAGCAGTGCCCCCGGGTCCTCTATATACTTC.

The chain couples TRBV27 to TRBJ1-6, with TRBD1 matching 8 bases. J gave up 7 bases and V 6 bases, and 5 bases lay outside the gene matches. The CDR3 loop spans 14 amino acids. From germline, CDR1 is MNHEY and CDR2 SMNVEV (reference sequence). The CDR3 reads CASSLDRANSPLHF. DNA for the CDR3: TGTGCCAGCAGCCTGGACAGGGCCAATTCACCCCTCCACTTT.

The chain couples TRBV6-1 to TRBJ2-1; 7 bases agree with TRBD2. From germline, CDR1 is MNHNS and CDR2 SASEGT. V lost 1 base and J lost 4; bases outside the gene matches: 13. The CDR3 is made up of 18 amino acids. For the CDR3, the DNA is TGTGCCAGCAGTGAAGTCGGGGCAGGGAGGGCGAGATACAATGAGCAGTTCTTC. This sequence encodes CASSEVGAGRARYNEQFF.

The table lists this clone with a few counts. CDR3 DNA sequence: TGTGCCAGCAGTCTTGGACTAGCGGGAGGGTCTCTAAACGAGCAGTACTTC. Translating it yields CASSLGLAGGSLNEQYF. The chain employs TRBV28 and TRBJ2-7; 15 bases align to TRBD2. The CDR3 length is 17 residues. CDR1 and CDR2 (germline): MDHEN, SYDVKM. V lost 5 bases to trimming and J lost 5 bases; unmatched junction nucleotides: 10. Drawing the rest from reference TRBV28 and TRBJ2-7, the complete variable domain is DVKVTQSSRYLVKRTGEKVFLECVQDMDHENMFWYRQDPGLGLRLIYFSYDVKMKEKGDIPEGYSVSREKKERFSLILESASTNQTSMYLCASSLGLAGGSLNEQYFGPGTRLTVT.

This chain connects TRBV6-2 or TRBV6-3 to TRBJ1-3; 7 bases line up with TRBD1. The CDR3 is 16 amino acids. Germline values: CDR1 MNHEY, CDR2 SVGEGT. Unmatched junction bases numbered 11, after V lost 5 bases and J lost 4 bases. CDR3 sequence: CASSNGQARSGNTIYF. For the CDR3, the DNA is TGTGCCAGCAGTAATGGACAGGCTCGCTCCGGAAACACCATATATTTT.

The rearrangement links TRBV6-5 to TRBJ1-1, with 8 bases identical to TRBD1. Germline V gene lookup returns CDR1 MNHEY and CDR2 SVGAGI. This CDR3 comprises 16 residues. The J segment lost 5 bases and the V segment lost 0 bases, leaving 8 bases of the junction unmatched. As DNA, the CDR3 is TGTGCCAGCAGTTACTCGCAGGGGGCTTGGGTGACTGAAGCTTTCTTT. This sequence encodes CASSYSQGAWVTEAFF.

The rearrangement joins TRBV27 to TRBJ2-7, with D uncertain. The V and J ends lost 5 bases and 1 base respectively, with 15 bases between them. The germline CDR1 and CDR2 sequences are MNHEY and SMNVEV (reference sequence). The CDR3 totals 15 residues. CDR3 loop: CASSTPGQRSYEQYF. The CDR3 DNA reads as TGTGCCAGCAGTACTCCGGGTCAACGATCCTACGAGCAGTACTTC.

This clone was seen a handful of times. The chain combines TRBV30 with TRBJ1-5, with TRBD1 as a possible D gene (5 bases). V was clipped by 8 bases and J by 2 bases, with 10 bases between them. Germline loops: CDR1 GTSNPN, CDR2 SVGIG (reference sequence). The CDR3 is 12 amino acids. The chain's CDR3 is CARTGGNQPQHF. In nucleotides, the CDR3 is TGTGCCAGGACGGGGGGCAATCAGCCCCAGCATTTT.

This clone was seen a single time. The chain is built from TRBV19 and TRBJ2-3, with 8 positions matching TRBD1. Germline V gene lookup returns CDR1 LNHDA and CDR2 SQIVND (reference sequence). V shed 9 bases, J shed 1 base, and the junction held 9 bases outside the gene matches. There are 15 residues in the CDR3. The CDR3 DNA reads TGTGCCAGCTGCCCAGGACAGGGACGCACAGATACGCAGTATTTT. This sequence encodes CASCPGQGRTDTQYF.

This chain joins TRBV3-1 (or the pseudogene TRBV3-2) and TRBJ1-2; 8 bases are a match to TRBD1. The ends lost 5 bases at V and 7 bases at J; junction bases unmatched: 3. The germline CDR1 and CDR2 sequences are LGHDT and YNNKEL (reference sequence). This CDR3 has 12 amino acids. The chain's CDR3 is CASSSGGLGYTF. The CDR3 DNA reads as TGTGCCAGCAGCTCAGGGGGCCTTGGCTACACCTTC.

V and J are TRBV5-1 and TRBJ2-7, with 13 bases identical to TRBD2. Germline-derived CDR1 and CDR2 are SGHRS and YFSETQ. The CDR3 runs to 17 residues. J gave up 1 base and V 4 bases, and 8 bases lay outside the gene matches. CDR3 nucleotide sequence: TGCGCCAGCAGCCGGACTAGCGGGAGTTTTGGGTCCTACGAGCAGTACTTC. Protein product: CASSRTSGSFGSYEQYF.

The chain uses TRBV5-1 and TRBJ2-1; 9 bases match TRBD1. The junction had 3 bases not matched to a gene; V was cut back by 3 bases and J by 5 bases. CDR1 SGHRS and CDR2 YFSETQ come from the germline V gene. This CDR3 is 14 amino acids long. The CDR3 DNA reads TGCGCCAGCAGCTCGGGGACAGGGAACAATGAGCAGTTCTTC. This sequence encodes CASSSGTGNNEQFF.